These T cell receptor beta chains were read from a single sample in a study of neurological immune-mediated disorders. Each CDR3 protein gets one entry after TCRdb re-called the 5' RACE reads with MiXCR. The data show about 92,000 distinct CDR3 sequences, under 4.5% seen once. Sequencing was done on a sample of PBMCs. The receptors here all came from a woman in her fifties or sixties with multiple sclerosis. Each CDR3 is given with its conserved first and last residue. Each record gives: J gene, clone size, V gene, D gene, CDR3 DNA, CDR3 protein. D genes are given only for firm matches. Size is stated for part of the rows, as once, few or many counts, or as a class when the clone is expanded.

TRBJ1-1 | many | TRBV20-1 | . | TGCAGTGCCCGAGGGGAGGGCACTGAAGCTTTCTTT | CSARGEGTEAFF
TRBJ2-3 | many | TRBV7-6 | . | TGTGCCAGCAGCTTAGTTCCCGTCGGACAGATCACAGATACGCAGTATTTT | CASSLVPVGQITDTQYF
TRBJ1-6 | many | TRBV5-1 | TRBD1 | TGCGCCAGCAGCTTCGGACAGGGAAATTCACCCCTCCACTTT | CASSFGQGNSPLHF
TRBJ2-7 | many | TRBV9 | TRBD1 | TGTGCCAGCAGCACCGGACAGGGTAGGTCCTACGAGCAGTACTTC | CASSTGQGRSYEQYF
TRBJ1-2 | many | TRBV4-3 | TRBD1 | TGCGCCAGCAGCGGTAGACAGGGTGGTGGCTACACCTTC | CASSGRQGGGYTF
TRBJ2-7 | many | TRBV28 | . | TGTGCCAGCATTGGGGAGAGCTCCTACGAGCAGTACTTC | CASIGESSYEQYF
TRBJ2-7 | many | TRBV29-1 | . | TGCAGCGTTGAAGTTCTTGGGGTCCCCTACTTC | CSVEVLGVPYF
TRBJ2-2 | many | TRBV6-5 | . | TGTGCCAGCAGTCGACAGAGGAACACCGGGGAGCTGTTTTTT | CASSRQRNTGELFF
TRBJ2-5 | many | TRBV6-5 | . | TGTGCCAGCAGCCGCCGGGGGGCCGGAGAGACCCAGTACTTC | CASSRRGAGETQYF
TRBJ2-1 | many | TRBV6-1 | . | TGTGCCAGCAGCCCCCTAGTCGAGGGAGGTGAGCAGTTCTTC | CASSPLVEGGEQFF
TRBJ1-1 | many | TRBV20-1 | . | TGCAGTGCCCCGACCTTAGAAGCTTTCTTT | CSAPTLEAFF
TRBJ1-1 | many | TRBV7-2 | . | TGTGCCAGCAGCTCACTGGGGCGACTTAACACTGAAGCTTTCTTT | CASSSLGRLNTEAFF
TRBJ2-5 | many | TRBV20-1 | TRBD2 | TGCAGTGCGGAAGCGGGGGATCAAGAGACCCAGTACTTC | CSAEAGDQETQYF
TRBJ2-6 | many | TRBV6-2/TRBV6-3 | . | TGTGCCAGCAGTTACGACGACTCTGGGGCCAACGTCCTGACTTTC | CASSYDDSGANVLTF
TRBJ2-3 | few | TRBV19 | . | TGTGCCAGTAGTATAGGACCGCCGGGGGATACGCAGTATTTT | CASSIGPPGDTQYF
TRBJ1-1 | many | TRBV5-6 | . | TGTGCCAGCAGCCTATGGCGCCAAACCGGAGATCGTACTGAAGCTTTCTTT | CASSLWRQTGDRTEAFF
TRBJ1-2 | . | TRBV29-1 | TRBD1 | TGCAGCGTCGGGACAGGTTACTATGGCTACACCTTC | CSVGTGYYGYTF
TRBJ2-5 | many | TRBV29-1 | . | TGCAGCGTTGAGGGGTTAGGTCCTCAAGAGACCCAGTACTTC | CSVEGLGPQETQYF
TRBJ1-4 | many | TRBV3-1 | TRBD1 | TGTGCCAACAGCCGGGGACAGGGTCATGAAAAACTGTTTTTT | CANSRGQGHEKLFF
TRBJ2-5 | many | TRBV20-1 | . | TGCAGTGCTAGAGATCAGGGGTATGGAGAGACCCAGTACTTC | CSARDQGYGETQYF